The clone carrying this T cell receptor beta chain occurred a few times. These data belong to a study of T cells in Graves' hyperthyroidism and ophthalmopathy. The CDR3 extends over 15 amino acids. V lost 2 bases and J lost 2; bases outside the gene matches: 6. Germline V CDR1 and CDR2: DFQATT, SNEGSKA (reference sequence). The CDR3 regions of TCR beta were amplified from RNA transcripts. HTBI primers were employed in a first-round RT-PCR of the TCR CDR3. MiXCR, run by TCRdb on the multiplex PCR reads, gives a single entry per CDR3 protein. The sample holds about 500,000 distinct CDR3 sequences; 46% are singletons and the top ten take about 45%.

The sequenced sample consisted of peripheral blood or thyroid tissue (not recorded which). This TCR came from an adult woman with Graves' disease, either hyperthyroidism or ophthalmopathy (not recorded which). The genes are TRBV20-1 and TRBJ1-5; 7 positions match TRBD1. The CDR3 loop reads CSARSRQGGNQPQHF. The DNA of the CDR3 is TGCAGTGCTAGATCCCGACAGGGAGGCAATCAGCCCCAGCATTTT.